The sequence of this T cell receptor (beta chain) was determined in a study of CD8+ T cells in alopecia areata. Study-wide results and caveats: Scalp clonality decreased significantly with tofacitinib, and so did expanded CD8+ clones among the top 100. Scalp sequencing captures resident alphabeta T cells of normal skin too. Among patients, TCR sharing was less clear than in mice, a difference possibly due in part to HLA diversity in the patient population.

Looked up from germline, CDR1 is SGHVS and CDR2 is FNYEAQ. CDR3 length: 17 amino acids. V lost 5 bases, J lost 1 base, and 10 bases stayed unmatched. RNA extraction was followed by reverse transcription into cDNA, which acted as the sequencing template. Measured with immunoSEQ multiplex PCR; TCRdb has only the in-frame clones, and not every one. The top ten hold 13% of the sample, which has around 140,000 clones, 86% seen once. Treatment described: oral pan-JAK inhibitor, 5-10 mg twice daily. Alopecia areata patients had lesional scalp punch biopsies and peripheral blood taken from them. Worth noting for this clone: Its specificity is not known.

The gene calls are TRBV7-6 and TRBJ2-3; 9 positions match TRBD1. The receptor's source is a human donor with alopecia areata. Sequenced material: CD8+ T cells sorted from blood, taken at week 4, from a patient treated with tofacitinib. The CDR3 spells CASSHGQGLSGTDTQYF. CDR3 DNA sequence: TGTGCCAGCAGCCACGGACAGGGGCTTTCGGGCACAGATACGCAGTATTTT.